The 30 T cell receptor beta chains presented below share a single source sample, sequenced in a study of identical twins. TCRdb re-analysed the 5' RACE reads in MiXCR, keeping a single row per CDR3 protein. The sample lists about 890,000 distinct CDR3 sequences, about 12% occurring once. This same sample was also part of a study on yellow fever vaccine responses in identical twins.

The sample taken for sequencing was PBMCs. Receptors were obtained from a woman aged 18-35 years in good health.

V and J are TRBV20-1 and TRBJ2-1, with D maybe TRBD2 (6 bases). Trimming removed 6 bases from V and 2 bases from J, with 17 bases in between. The CDR3 runs to 15 residues. The V gene's germline CDR1 is DFQATT and CDR2 SNEGSKA (reference sequence). As DNA, the CDR3 is TGCAGTGCCACCTTATTAGCGGCCCCCTACAATGAGCAGTTCTTC. Translation: CSATLLAAPYNEQFF.

This clonotype was found many times. The J gene is TRBJ1-4, the V gene TRBV19, with no clear D. Trimming removed 2 bases from V and 8 bases from J, with 9 bases in between. This CDR3 spans 13 amino acids. Germline CDR1 and CDR2: LNHDA and SQIVND (reference sequence). The CDR3 reads CASSIFLGEKLFF. DNA of the CDR3: TGTGCCAGTAGTATATTCCTGGGAGAAAAACTGTTTTTT.

A note on this clonotype: This clone may be a read error of a much larger clone one base away. V usage is TRBV12-3 or TRBV12-4 and J usage is TRBJ1-6; perhaps TRBD1 as D (5 bases). V gave up 5 bases and J gave up 8 bases, with 19 bases separating them. CDR3 length: 16 amino acids. This chain's CDR3 is CASSPRAGGDDSPLHF. Here the CDR3 DNA reads TGTGCCAGCAGTCCCCGGGCCGGGGGGGATGATTCACCCCTCCACTTT.

In DNA form, the CDR3 reads TGTGCCAGCAGCCCGGCGTGGAAAGCGTTTAATTCACCCCTCCACTTT. This codes for CASSPAWKAFNSPLHF. The genes are TRBV5-8 and TRBJ1-6, with D unclear. Germline CDR1 reads SGHTS; CDR2 reads YDEGEE. V was pared by 4 bases and J by 6 bases, with 17 bases between. The CDR3 totals 16 residues.

The CDR3 DNA sequence: TGTGCCAGCTCACCACGGGGACTAGCGGGGGGCTACTACGAGCAGTACGTC. Protein product: CASSPRGLAGGYYEQYV. V usage is TRBV18 and J usage is TRBJ2-7, with 15 bases lining up with TRBD2. Germline values: CDR1 KGHSH, CDR2 LQKENI. This CDR3 comprises 17 residues. V shed 1 base, J shed 3 bases, and the junction held 4 bases outside the gene matches.

This chain joins TRBV12-3 or TRBV12-4 and TRBJ1-5; maybe TRBD1 (5 bases). This CDR3 comprises 13 residues. Trimming took 10 bases from V and 5 from J, leaving 15 bases between them. This chain's CDR3 is CATGEGFYQPQHF. The DNA of the CDR3 is TGTGCCACGGGGGAAGGGTTCTATCAGCCCCAGCATTTT.

This clonotype was seen a few times. V is TRBV5-6 and J is TRBJ2-1; TRBD2 aligns across 11 bases. This CDR3 has 14 amino acids. Unmatched junction bases numbered 5, after V lost 4 bases and J lost 8 bases. CDR1 is SGHDT and CDR2 is YYEEEE in the germline V gene. CDR3 protein: CASSQLAGGHEQFF. The CDR3 DNA reads as TGTGCCAGCAGCCAATTAGCGGGAGGGCATGAGCAGTTCTTC.

The table lists this clonotype with a few counts. The chain combines TRBV20-1 with TRBJ2-5; 9 bases are shared with TRBD1. Germline CDR1 and CDR2: DFQATT and SNEGSKA (reference sequence). Losses at the gene ends were 0 bases for V and 0 bases for J; bases not matched to a gene: 5. This CDR3 is 16 amino acids long. The CDR3 here is CSARDPTGGYQETQYF. In DNA form, the CDR3 reads TGCAGTGCTAGAGATCCCACAGGGGGCTACCAAGAGACCCAGTACTTC.

The chain has TRBV7-9 and TRBJ2-1; tentatively, D is TRBD2 (6 bases). In germline, CDR1 is SEHNR, CDR2 FQNEAQ (reference sequence). Trimming shortened V by 4 bases and J by 4 bases, and 8 bases separated the two germline ends. The CDR3 has 13 residues. The CDR3 sequence is CASSWGEYNEQFF. DNA of the CDR3: TGTGCCAGCAGCTGGGGGGAGTACAATGAGCAGTTCTTC.

CDR3 sequence reads: CATSNPRGSSYNEQFF. Here the CDR3 DNA reads TGTGCCACCAGCAACCCCAGGGGCTCCTCCTACAATGAGCAGTTCTTC. V usage is TRBV15 and J usage is TRBJ2-1, with D perhaps matching TRBD1 (6 bases). Per the germline V gene, CDR1 is LNHNV and CDR2 is YYDKDF (reference sequence). The length of the CDR3 is 16 residues. V gave up 4 bases and J gave up 0 bases, with 13 bases separating them.

This sequence joins TRBV2 and TRBJ1-5; D is ambiguous. This CDR3 has 16 amino acids. CDR1 SNHLY and CDR2 FYNNEI come from the germline V gene. V lost 2 bases and J 3 bases, leaving 14 bases between the germline ends. The CDR3 DNA reads as TGTGCCAGCAGTGAATACAGCAGCGGGTTCAATCAGCCCCAGCATTTT. It codes for CASSEYSSGFNQPQHF.

This clonotype was counted only a few times. This chain uses TRBV18 with TRBJ1-6; D gene ambiguous. This CDR3 is built from 15 residues. Germline assignment: CDR1 KGHSH and CDR2 LQKENI. Trimming took 3 bases from V and 7 from J, leaving 13 bases between them. The CDR3 region has the DNA TGTGCCAGCTCACCGAACGGCCAACCAAATTCACCCCTCCACTTT. As protein: CASSPNGQPNSPLHF.

This clonotype appeared a few times. The chain is built from TRBV11-2 and TRBJ2-1; 7 bases agree with TRBD2. The CDR3 covers 15 residues. Germline V lookup: CDR1 SGHAT, CDR2 FQNNGV. V lost 2 bases and J lost 8; bases outside the gene matches: 9. The CDR3 here is CASSLNDDSGYEQFF. As DNA, the CDR3 is TGTGCCAGCAGCTTAAACGATGATAGCGGGTATGAGCAGTTCTTC.

This clonotype was counted only a few times. This chain links TRBV5-5 with TRBJ1-2, with 8 positions matching TRBD1. The V and J ends lost 4 bases and 2 bases, in that order; junction bases with no gene match: 7. This CDR3 spans 15 amino acids. The V gene's germline CDR1 is SGHKS and CDR2 YYEKEE (reference sequence). The CDR3 is CASSPGTGENYGYTF. The CDR3 DNA is TGTGCCAGCAGCCCAGGGACAGGTGAAAACTATGGCTACACCTTC.

In this sample, this clonotype turned up a few times. The rearrangement joins TRBV5-1 to TRBJ2-3, with 10 bases identical to TRBD2. This CDR3 region has 16 residues. Germline lookup yields CDR1 SGHRS and CDR2 YFSETQ. V dropped 2 bases and J dropped 4; count of bases not matched to a gene: 7. CDR3 in amino acids: CASSFFLAGGPDTQYF. The DNA of the CDR3 is TGCGCCAGCAGCTTTTTCTTAGCGGGAGGTCCAGATACGCAGTATTTT.

The chain has TRBV7-8 and TRBJ1-1, with D maybe TRBD1 (6 bases). V was trimmed by 5 bases and J by 4 bases, leaving 17 bases between them. The CDR3 has 15 residues. CDR1 is SGHVS and CDR2 is FQNEAQ in the germline V gene. CDR3 sequence: CASSPNKPGATEAFF. The CDR3 bases are TGTGCCAGCAGCCCCAACAAGCCAGGGGCCACTGAAGCTTTCTTT.

The chain is built from TRBV28 and TRBJ2-2; 7 bases are a match to TRBD1. V lost 3 bases, J lost 6 bases, and 10 bases stayed unmatched. The CDR3 runs to 16 residues. Germline lookup yields CDR1 MDHEN and CDR2 SYDVKM. The CDR3 reads CASSLTTTGMAGELFF. CDR3 bases: TGTGCCAGCAGTTTGACGACGACAGGGATGGCCGGGGAGCTGTTTTTT.

This clonotype has a count of ten or more. V usage is TRBV12-3 or TRBV12-4 and J usage is TRBJ1-5; no reliable D call. Trimming pared 7 bases from V and 0 bases from J, leaving 7 bases between. This CDR3 is 13 amino acids long. The DNA of the CDR3 is TGTGCCAGCACTCTTGGTAGCAATCAGCCCCAGCATTTT. Translation gives CASTLGSNQPQHF.

The rearrangement uses TRBV3-1 and TRBJ1-1, with D uncertain. The CDR3 covers 16 residues. From germline, CDR1 is LGHDT and CDR2 YNNKEL (reference sequence). V lost 4 bases and J lost 1, with 16 bases in between. As DNA, the CDR3 is TGTGCCAGCAGCCGTAGCGGGGAGGGAGGGAACACTGAAGCTTTCTTT. Translating it yields CASSRSGEGGNTEAFF.

This clonotype was seen at least ten times. The chain couples TRBV28 to TRBJ2-3, with a possible D match to TRBD2 (5 bases). Trimming shortened V by 6 bases and J by 8 bases, and 21 bases separated the two germline ends. The germline gives CDR1 MDHEN, CDR2 SYDVKM. The CDR3 contains 15 residues. CDR3 loop: CASRGEGIPRRTQYF. The CDR3 DNA reads as TGTGCCAGCAGGGGAGAAGGGATCCCTCGGCGTACGCAGTATTTT.

This chain links TRBV12-3 or TRBV12-4 with TRBJ2-2; 8 positions agree with TRBD2. The CDR3 spans 17 residues. With V trimmed by 7 bases and J by 4 bases, 14 bases remained unmatched. CDR3 sequence reads: CASTSPWVLAATGELFF. CDR3 sequence (DNA): TGTGCCAGCACCTCCCCCTGGGTACTAGCGGCCACCGGGGAGCTGTTTTTT.

The chain carries TRBV7-3 and TRBJ2-1; D is uncertain. Germline V gene sequence: CDR1 SGHTA, CDR2 FQGTGA. The V and J ends lost 1 base and 0 bases respectively, with 10 bases between them. The CDR3 runs to 16 residues. In DNA, the CDR3 is TGTGCCAGCAGCTTAAATGGTCAGGACTCCTACAATGAGCAGTTCTTC. Translated: CASSLNGQDSYNEQFF.

This clonotype occurred a few times. J is TRBJ1-2 and V is TRBV5-6; the D gene is possibly TRBD1 (6 bases). Germline V lookup: CDR1 SGHDT, CDR2 YYEEEE. CDR3 length: 16 residues. V was shortened by 0 bases and J by 3 bases, with 15 bases between the two germline ends. The CDR3 nucleotides read TGTGCCAGCAGCTTGGAGGGACACCGGTGGGACTATGGCTACACCTTC. Translated, it gives CASSLEGHRWDYGYTF.

This clonotype was counted between two and nine times. The chain uses TRBV7-9 and TRBJ2-2; 9 nucleotides line up with TRBD1. Trimming at V came to 5 bases and at J to 5 bases, leaving 6 bases not matched to a gene. CDR3 size: 15 residues. Looked up from germline, CDR1 is SEHNR and CDR2 is FQNEAQ (reference sequence). The CDR3 nucleotides read TGTGCCAGCAGCACCAGGGACAGGGCAACCGGGGAGCTGTTTTTT. Protein sequence: CASSTRDRATGELFF.

The V gene is TRBV27, the J gene TRBJ2-1; D uncertain. The CDR3 runs to 13 residues. With 2 bases removed from V and 9 bases from J, the gap between germline ends came to 11 bases. Germline CDR1 and CDR2: MNHEY and SMNVEV (reference sequence). The CDR3 loop reads CASSLGLLTEQFF. The CDR3 DNA follows: TGTGCCAGCAGTTTAGGGCTGTTAACTGAGCAGTTCTTC.

The chain carries TRBV28 and TRBJ2-5, with D maybe TRBD1 (5 bases). V lost 8 bases, J lost 1 base, and 14 bases lay in between. Germline V CDR1 and CDR2: MDHEN, SYDVKM. The CDR3 has 14 residues. In DNA, the CDR3 is TGTGCCAGCGGCGGCAGGGTGCCCCAAGAGACCCAGTACTTC. Encoded protein: CASGGRVPQETQYF.

This clonotype has only a few counts. This chain connects TRBV4-2 to TRBJ2-7; D is ambiguous. The CDR3 totals 17 residues. CDR1 is LGHNA, CDR2 YNFKEQ, per germline. Between the trimmed V and J ends, which lost 0 bases and 2 bases, there was a span of 17 bases. CDR3 in DNA: TGTGCCAGCAGCCAAGATGCGGCTGCCCCGTTTACCTACGAGCAGTACTTC. Its translation: CASSQDAAAPFTYEQYF.

J is TRBJ2-3 and V is TRBV9; D is uncertain. The V end was cut by 4 bases, the J end by 6 bases, with 12 bases between. CDR3 length: 13 amino acids. Looked up from germline, CDR1 is SGDLS and CDR2 is YYNGEE. CDR3 nucleotides: TGTGCCAGCAGCAGGTACCACACGGATACGCAGTATTTT. This sequence encodes CASSRYHTDTQYF.

This clonotype occurred a few times. J is TRBJ2-7 and V is TRBV20-1; 8 nucleotides agree with TRBD2. CDR1 and CDR2 (germline): DFQATT, SNEGSKA (reference sequence). The junction had 16 bases not matched to a gene; V was cut back by 6 bases and J by 3 bases. The CDR3 consists of 16 residues. The CDR3 DNA reads TGCAGTGCCCCCCGGGGGGGGGAGGGTCTACTCTACGAGCAGTACTTC. It specifies CSAPRGGEGLLYEQYF.

This chain uses TRBV18 with TRBJ2-4; tentatively, D is TRBD1 (6 bases). V was cut by 2 bases and J by 4 bases, with 12 bases left in between. Germline CDR1 KGHSH, CDR2 LQKENI. The CDR3 spans 15 residues. The CDR3 here is CASSPSGDKKNIQYF. CDR3 DNA: TGTGCCAGCTCACCAAGTGGGGACAAGAAAAACATTCAGTACTTC.